Listed below are T cell receptor beta chains from one sample, sequenced in a study of a mutant IDH1 vaccine in newly diagnosed glioma. This table comes from immunoSEQ multiplex PCR, and its TCRdb copy is limited to in-frame clones, with some not included. The sample includes about 36,000 clones, roughly 78% seen only once; the top ten take 9% to 10%. Here the sequenced sample was PBMCs, taken from a glioma patient treated with radiotherapy, temozolomide or both. The receptors come from a man aged 40-49 years with glioma. Some clones in this sample may be carry-over from other donors' samples. Each CDR3 is given with its conserved first and last residue. D genes are given only for firm matches. For some rows the clone size is stated as once, few or many, or as a class when expanded; others skip it.

TRBJ1-1 | - | - | TRBV29-1 | TGCAGCGTTGAACACCAACTGAAAGGACCAGGGAGCACTGAAGCTTTCTTT | CSVEHQLKGPGSTEAFF
TRBJ1-1 | - | - | TRBV2 | TGTGCCAGCAACGGGCGACGAGGGGGAATGAACACTGAAGCTTTCTTT | CASNGRRGGMNTEAFF
TRBJ2-6 | - | - | TRBV5-1 | TGCGCCAGCAGCCGGGACATATCAGGTAGGACGGGGGCCAACGTCCTGACTTTC | CASSRDISGRTGANVLTF
TRBJ2-1 | - | - | TRBV4-3 | TGCGCCAGCAGCCAAGGGGGGGGCAGGAATGAGCAGTTCTTC | CASSQGGGRNEQFF
TRBJ1-2 | once | - | TRBV7-8 | TGTGCCAGCAGCTTAAGTGACCGATTTAACTATGGCTACACCTTC | CASSLSDRFNYGYTF
TRBJ1-4 | - | - | TRBV13 | TGTGCCAGCAGCTACGGAGGCAGGGGAGGGAGTGAAAAACTGTTTTTT | CASSYGGRGGSEKLFF
TRBJ2-4 | - | TRBD1 | TRBV6-1 | TGTGCCAGCAGTGACAGGGGGCTTGGGAACATTCAGTACTTC | CASSDRGLGNIQYF
TRBJ2-7 | - | TRBD1 | TRBV6-5 | TGTGCCAGCTTAAATCCCCGGGACAGCTCCTACGAGCAGTACTTC | CASLNPRDSSYEQYF
TRBJ2-7 | - | - | TRBV27 | TGTGCCAGCAGTTCCACTTTGAGGGAGCAGTACTTC | CASSSTLREQYF
TRBJ2-1 | - | - | TRBV4-2 | TGTGCCAGCAGCCAGGGACGCCAGAGCTCCTACAATGAGCAGTTCTTC | CASSQGRQSSYNEQFF
TRBJ1-3 | - | TRBD1 | TRBV7-8 | TGTGCCAGCAGCCAAGGGACAGGAGGGTTCTCTGGAAACACCATATATTTT | CASSQGTGGFSGNTIYF
TRBJ1-5 | - | - | TRBV19 | TGTGCCAGTAGTAGTGGACACTATAGCAATCAGCCCCAGCATTTT | CASSSGHYSNQPQHF
TRBJ2-7 | - | - | TRBV30 | TGCGCGTCTATGCCTGGAGTGTATCGGCTCGTACGAGCAGGGAGGACGGATGAGCAGTACTTC | CASMPGVYRLVRAGRTDEQYF
TRBJ2-6 | once | - | TRBV7-8 | TGTGCCAGCAGCTTAGAGAAAGGGGCCAACGTCCTGACTTTC | CASSLEKGANVLTF
TRBJ1-1 | - | TRBD1 | TRBV29-1 | TGCAGCGTTGCCGGGACAGGGGGAAAAACTGAAGCTTTCTTT | CSVAGTGGKTEAFF
TRBJ2-7 | - | - | TRBV5-1 | TGCGCCAGCAGCTTGGCGGGGCTGGAGCAACCGAACTCCTACGAGCAGTACTTC | CASSLAGLEQPNSYEQYF
TRBJ2-1 | - | - | TRBV25-1 | TGTGCCAGCAGTGGGAACCGCCAGGGTAACAATGAGCAGTTCTTC | CASSGNRQGNNEQFF
TRBJ2-1 | - | - | TRBV5-6 | TGTGCCAGCAGCTTAGTGTTGGGCGGGACCTACAATGAGCAGTTCTTC | CASSLVLGGTYNEQFF
TRBJ1-3 | - | - | TRBV6-5 | TGTGCCAGCAGTACTGGAAACACCATATATTTT | CASSTGNTIYF
TRBJ1-1 | - | - | TRBV18 | TGTGCCAGCTCACCGCGGTCGACCACTGAAGCTTTCTTT | CASSPRSTTEAFF
TRBJ1-1 | - | TRBD1 | TRBV19 | TGTGCCAGTAGTATTTCAGGGACAGGGGGTTTCATGAACACTGAAGCTTTCTTT | CASSISGTGGFMNTEAFF
TRBJ1-6 | - | - | TRBV9 | TGTGCCAGCAGCGTAGATGGCAATAATTCACCCCTCCACTTT | CASSVDGNNSPLHF
TRBJ1-1 | - | - | TRBV27 | TGTGCCAGCAAACAGGGCCTCACTGAAGCTTTCTTT | CASKQGLTEAFF
TRBJ1-2 | - | - | TRBV30 | TGTGCCCTCCTACACCTGGGGAAAGACTATGGCTACACCTTC | CALLHLGKDYGYTF
TRBJ1-1 | once | - | TRBV2 | TGTGCCAGCAGTGACGGGAGAGGCATGAACACTGAAGCTTTCTTT | CASSDGRGMNTEAFF
TRBJ1-1 | - | TRBD1 | TRBV4-2 | TGTGCCAGCAGCCAAGACCATGGGGGGACAGGGACTCCCACTGAAGCTTTCTTT | CASSQDHGGTGTPTEAFF
TRBJ2-1 | - | - | TRBV19 | TGTGCCACAATGGACCGGAGCTCATACAATGAGCAGTTCTTC | CATMDRSSYNEQFF
TRBJ2-7 | - | TRBD1 | TRBV5-1 | TGCGCCAGCAGCTTGGCGGGACAGACCTACGAGCAGTACTTC | CASSLAGQTYEQYF
TRBJ2-3 | - | TRBD2 | TRBV28 | TGTGCCAGCACGGGAGGGTTGGGGACAGATACGCAGTATTTT | CASTGGLGTDTQYF
TRBJ2-2 | - | - | TRBV6-5 | TGTGCCAGCAGTTACTCCGGCCCCGCTGGGGAGCTGTTTTTT | CASSYSGPAGELFF
TRBJ1-4 | - | - | TRBV21-1 | TGTGCCAGCAGCTCCCCGGAGCGTCCCGCAACAACTAATGAAAAACTGTTTTTT | CASSSPERPATTNEKLFF
TRBJ1-3 | once | - | TRBV18 | TGTGCCAGCTCACCAGGACGGGATGGAAACACCATATATTTT | CASSPGRDGNTIYF
TRBJ2-4 | few | - | TRBV14 | TGTGCCAGCAGCCAAACGGGACTAAACATTCAGTACTTC | CASSQTGLNIQYF
TRBJ1-2 | - | - | TRBV6-6 | TGTGCCAGCACCCAGGCTTGGACAGCGGTTTATGGCTACACCTTC | CASTQAWTAVYGYTF
TRBJ1-1 | - | - | TRBV11-2 | TGTGCCAGCAGCCCCCAATACACCCCCGCTGAAGCTTTCTTT | CASSPQYTPAEAFF
TRBJ1-6 | once | TRBD1 | TRBV27 | TGTGCCAGCAGTACACAGGGGGGGAATTCACCCCTCCACTTT | CASSTQGGNSPLHF
TRBJ2-5 | - | TRBD1 | TRBV5-6 | TGTGCCAGCAGCTTGGCAGGGGGTGTTGTCCAAGAGACCCAGTACTTC | CASSLAGGVVQETQYF
TRBJ1-2 | - | - | TRBV19 | TGTGCCAGTAGTGCCTACGGGGGGGAGATTAACTATGGCTACACCTTC | CASSAYGGEINYGYTF
TRBJ2-5 | - | - | TRBV5-1 | TGCGCCAGCAGCTTTAGCGGTATTTCTATGGAGACCCAGTACTTC | CASSFSGISMETQYF
TRBJ1-3 | - | - | TRBV30 | TGTGCCTGGAGTCGGGCGCGCTCTGGAAACACCATATATTTT | CAWSRARSGNTIYF
TRBJ2-1 | - | TRBD2 | TRBV29-1 | TGCAGCGTTGAAGATTTAGGACTAGCGGGGGGAACCTACAATGAGCAGTTCTTC | CSVEDLGLAGGTYNEQFF
TRBJ1-3 | - | - | TRBV10-2 | TGCGCCAGCAGTGACGGCAGCTCTGGAAACACCATATATTTT | CASSDGSSGNTIYF
TRBJ2-1 | - | - | TRBV30 | TGTGCCTGGAGTGTAGGGTTATACAATGAGCAGTTCTTC | CAWSVGLYNEQFF
TRBJ1-1 | - | - | TRBV6-1 | TGTGCCAGCAGCGCGATACAGGGATCCACTGAAGCTTTCTTT | CASSAIQGSTEAFF
TRBJ1-2 | - | - | TRBV2 | TGTGCCAGCAGTGAAGCGCTAAAAGGGAACTATGGCTACACCTTC | CASSEALKGNYGYTF
TRBJ1-4 | few | TRBD1 | TRBV19 | TGTGCCAGTAGTTCGACAGGGGCGAATAATGAAAAACTGTTTTTT | CASSSTGANNEKLFF
TRBJ2-6 | - | - | TRBV7-9 | TGTGCCAGCAGCTTAGATTGGTGGGGGGCCAACGTCCTGACTTTC | CASSLDWWGANVLTF
TRBJ1-1 | medium-sized | - | TRBV7-3 | TGTGCCAGCAGCTTAACGGGGGGCAACACTGAAGCTTTCTTT | CASSLTGGNTEAFF
TRBJ2-7 | - | - | TRBV10-2 | TGCGCCAGCAGCCCGCAGAGTGCCGAGCAGTACTTC | CASSPQSAEQYF
TRBJ1-5 | - | - | TRBV13 | TGTGCCAGCAGCTCTCGGGACGGCAATCAGCCCCAGCATTTT | CASSSRDGNQPQHF
TRBJ1-6 | - | - | TRBV6-1 | TGTGCCAGCAGTGGAGCTGTCCATAATTCACCCCTCCACTTT | CASSGAVHNSPLHF
TRBJ1-6 | - | - | TRBV2 | TGTGCCAGCACGAGATTGGGACCCCTCCACTTT | CASTRLGPLHF
TRBJ2-5 | - | - | TRBV5-1 | TGCGCCAGCAGCTTGTCCTCCGTCCCAGGGCCCCTTGAGACCCAGTACTTC | CASSLSSVPGPLETQYF
TRBJ1-2 | medium-sized | TRBD1 | TRBV9 | TGTGCCAGCAGCGTCGAGGGGACAGGGGGAACCTATGGCTACACCTTC | CASSVEGTGGTYGYTF
TRBJ2-7 | - | TRBD1 | TRBV7-2 | TGTGCCAGCAGCTTGGACGGGACAGGTTGGGGGGAGGAGCAGTACTTC | CASSLDGTGWGEEQYF